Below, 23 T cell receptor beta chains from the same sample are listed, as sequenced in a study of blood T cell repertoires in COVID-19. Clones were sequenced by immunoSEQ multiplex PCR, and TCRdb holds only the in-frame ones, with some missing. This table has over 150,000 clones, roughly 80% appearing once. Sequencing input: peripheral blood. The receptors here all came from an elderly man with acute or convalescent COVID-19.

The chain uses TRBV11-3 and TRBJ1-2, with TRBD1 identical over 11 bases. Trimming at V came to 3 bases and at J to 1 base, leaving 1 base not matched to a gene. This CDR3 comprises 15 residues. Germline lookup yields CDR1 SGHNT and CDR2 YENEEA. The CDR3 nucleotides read TGTGCCAGCAGCTTCGGGACAGGGGGTAACTATGGCTACACCTTC. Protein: CASSFGTGGNYGYTF.

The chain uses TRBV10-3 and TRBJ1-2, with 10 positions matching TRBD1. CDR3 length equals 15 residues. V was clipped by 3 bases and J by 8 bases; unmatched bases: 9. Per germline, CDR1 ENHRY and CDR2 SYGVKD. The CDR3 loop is CAISEATGGAGGYTF. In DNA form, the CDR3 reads TGTGCCATCAGTGAAGCGACAGGGGGCGCGGGCGGCTACACCTTC.

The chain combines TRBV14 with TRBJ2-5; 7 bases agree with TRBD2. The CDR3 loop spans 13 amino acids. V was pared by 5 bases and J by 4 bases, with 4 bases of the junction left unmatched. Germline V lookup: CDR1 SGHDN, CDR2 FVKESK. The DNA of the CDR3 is TGTGCCAGCAGCATCGGGGGGAGAGAGACCCAGTACTTC. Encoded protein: CASSIGGRETQYF.

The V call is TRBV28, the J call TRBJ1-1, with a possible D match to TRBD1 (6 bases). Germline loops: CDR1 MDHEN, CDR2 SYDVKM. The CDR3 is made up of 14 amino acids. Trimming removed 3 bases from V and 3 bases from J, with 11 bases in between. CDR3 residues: CASSFQGLDTEAFF. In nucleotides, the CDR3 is TGTGCCAGCAGTTTCCAGGGGCTGGACACTGAAGCTTTCTTT.

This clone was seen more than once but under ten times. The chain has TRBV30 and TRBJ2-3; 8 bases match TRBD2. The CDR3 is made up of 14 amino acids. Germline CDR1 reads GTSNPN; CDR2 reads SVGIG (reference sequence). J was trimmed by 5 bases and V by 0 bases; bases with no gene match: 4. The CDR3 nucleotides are TGTGCCTGGAGTGTGAGCCTAGCGGGAGATACGCAGTATTTT. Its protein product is CAWSVSLAGDTQYF.

In DNA form, the CDR3 reads TGTGCCAGCAGTTTATGGGGGGCGGACACTGAAGCTTTCTTT. It yields the protein CASSLWGADTEAFF. The chain carries TRBV28 and TRBJ1-1; D perhaps matches TRBD1 (6 bases). CDR1 is MDHEN and CDR2 is SYDVKM in the germline V gene. V lost 0 bases and J 3 bases, leaving 8 bases between the germline ends. There are 14 residues in the CDR3.

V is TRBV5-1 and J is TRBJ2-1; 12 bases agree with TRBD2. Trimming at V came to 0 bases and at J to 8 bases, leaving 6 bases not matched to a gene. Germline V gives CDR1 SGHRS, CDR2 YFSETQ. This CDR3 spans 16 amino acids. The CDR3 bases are TGCGCCAGCAGCTTGGGACTAGCGGGGGTTACAGATGAGCAGTTCTTC. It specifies CASSLGLAGVTDEQFF.

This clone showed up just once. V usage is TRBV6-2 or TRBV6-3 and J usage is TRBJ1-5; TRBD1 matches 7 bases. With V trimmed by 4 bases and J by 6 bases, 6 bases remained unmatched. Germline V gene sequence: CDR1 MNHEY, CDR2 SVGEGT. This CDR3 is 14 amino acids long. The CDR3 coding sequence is TGTGCCAGCAGTTGGATACAGGGGAGTCAGCCCCAGCATTTT. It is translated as CASSWIQGSQPQHF.

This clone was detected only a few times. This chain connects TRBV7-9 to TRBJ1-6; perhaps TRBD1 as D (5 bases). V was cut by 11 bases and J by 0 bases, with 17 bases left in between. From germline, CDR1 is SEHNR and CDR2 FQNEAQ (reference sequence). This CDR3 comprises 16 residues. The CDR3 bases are TGTGCCCTCCCTGACAGTCCGAGCTCCTATAATTCACCCCTCCACTTT. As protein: CALPDSPSSYNSPLHF.

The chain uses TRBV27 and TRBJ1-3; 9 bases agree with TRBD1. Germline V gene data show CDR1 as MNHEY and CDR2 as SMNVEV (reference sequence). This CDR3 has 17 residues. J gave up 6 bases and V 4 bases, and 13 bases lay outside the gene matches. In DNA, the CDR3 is TGTGCCAGCAGTTACCCCCTCGTGGGACAGGGCGAAAACACCATATATTTT. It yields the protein CASSYPLVGQGENTIYF.

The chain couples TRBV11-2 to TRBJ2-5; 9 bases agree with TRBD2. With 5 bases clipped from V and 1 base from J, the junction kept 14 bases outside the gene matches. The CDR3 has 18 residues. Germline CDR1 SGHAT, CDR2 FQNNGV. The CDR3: CASSPGISSGGFQETQYF. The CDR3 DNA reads TGTGCCAGCAGCCCGGGAATCAGTAGCGGGGGATTCCAAGAGACCCAGTACTTC.

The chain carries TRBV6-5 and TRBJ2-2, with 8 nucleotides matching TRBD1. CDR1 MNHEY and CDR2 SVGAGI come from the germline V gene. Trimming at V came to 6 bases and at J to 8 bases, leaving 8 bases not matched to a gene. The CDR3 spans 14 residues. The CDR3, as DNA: TGTGCCAGCAGACACAGGGGGTCGGGTGGGGAGCTGTTTTTT. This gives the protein CASRHRGSGGELFF.

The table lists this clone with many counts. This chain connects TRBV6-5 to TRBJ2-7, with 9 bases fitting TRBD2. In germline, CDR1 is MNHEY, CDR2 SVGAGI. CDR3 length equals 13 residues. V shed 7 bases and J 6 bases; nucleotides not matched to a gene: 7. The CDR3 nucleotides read TGTGCCAGCACGCGAGCGGGGGGTGGCGAGCAGTACTTC. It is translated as CASTRAGGGEQYF.

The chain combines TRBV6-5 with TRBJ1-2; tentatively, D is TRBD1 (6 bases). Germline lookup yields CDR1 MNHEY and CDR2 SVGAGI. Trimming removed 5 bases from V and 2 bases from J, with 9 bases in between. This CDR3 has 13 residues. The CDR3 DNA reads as TGTGCCAGCAGTCGGGACATGAACTATGGCTACACCTTC. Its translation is CASSRDMNYGYTF.

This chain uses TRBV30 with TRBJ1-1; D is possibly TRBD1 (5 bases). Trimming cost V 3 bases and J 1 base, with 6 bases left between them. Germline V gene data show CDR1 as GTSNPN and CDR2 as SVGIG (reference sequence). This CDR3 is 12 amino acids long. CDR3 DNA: TGTGCCTGGAGGGACAAGAACACTGAAGCTTTCTTT. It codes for CAWRDKNTEAFF.

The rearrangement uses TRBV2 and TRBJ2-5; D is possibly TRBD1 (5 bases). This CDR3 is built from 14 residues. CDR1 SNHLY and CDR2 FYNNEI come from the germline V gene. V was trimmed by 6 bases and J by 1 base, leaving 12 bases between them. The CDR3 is CASRGLAFQETQYF. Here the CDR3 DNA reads TGTGCCAGCAGGGGGCTGGCGTTCCAAGAGACCCAGTACTTC.

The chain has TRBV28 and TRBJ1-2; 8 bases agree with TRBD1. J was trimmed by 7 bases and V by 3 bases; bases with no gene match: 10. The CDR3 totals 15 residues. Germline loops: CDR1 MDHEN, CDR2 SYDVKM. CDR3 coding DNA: TGTGCCAGCAGTTTCGGTCGAGCAGGGGGCGGTGGCTACACCTTC. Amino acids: CASSFGRAGGGGYTF.

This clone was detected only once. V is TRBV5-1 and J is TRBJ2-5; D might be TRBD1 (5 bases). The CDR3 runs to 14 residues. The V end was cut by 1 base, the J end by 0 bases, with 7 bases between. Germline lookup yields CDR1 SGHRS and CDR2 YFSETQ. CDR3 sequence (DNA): TGCGCCAGCAGCTTGTCAGGGAACCAAGAGACCCAGTACTTC. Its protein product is CASSLSGNQETQYF. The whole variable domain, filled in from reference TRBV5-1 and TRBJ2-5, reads KAGVTQTPRYLIKTRGQQVTLSCSPISGHRSVSWYQQTPGQGLQFLFEYFSETQRNKGNFPGRFSGRQFSNSRSEMNVSTLELGDSALYLCASSLSGNQETQYFGPGTRLLVL.

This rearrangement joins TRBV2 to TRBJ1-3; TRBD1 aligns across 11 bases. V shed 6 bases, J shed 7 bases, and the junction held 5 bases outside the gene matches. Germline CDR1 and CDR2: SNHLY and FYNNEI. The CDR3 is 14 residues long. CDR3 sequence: CASRLGQGANTIYF. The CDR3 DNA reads TGTGCCAGCAGGCTAGGACAGGGGGCGAACACCATATATTTT.

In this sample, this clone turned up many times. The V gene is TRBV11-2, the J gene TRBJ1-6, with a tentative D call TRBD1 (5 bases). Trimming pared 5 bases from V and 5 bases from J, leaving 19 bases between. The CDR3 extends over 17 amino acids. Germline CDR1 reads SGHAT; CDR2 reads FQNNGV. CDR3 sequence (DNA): TGTGCCAGCAGCCCCCGGGGGGGACCGATAGATAATTCACCCCTCCACTTT. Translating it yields CASSPRGGPIDNSPLHF. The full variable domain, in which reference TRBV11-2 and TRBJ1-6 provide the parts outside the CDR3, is EAGVAQSPRYKIIEKRQSVAFWCNPISGHATLYWYQQILGQGPKLLIQFQNNGVVDDSQLPKDRFSAERLKGVDSTLKIQPAKLEDSAVYLCASSPRGGPIDNSPLHFGNGTRLTVT.

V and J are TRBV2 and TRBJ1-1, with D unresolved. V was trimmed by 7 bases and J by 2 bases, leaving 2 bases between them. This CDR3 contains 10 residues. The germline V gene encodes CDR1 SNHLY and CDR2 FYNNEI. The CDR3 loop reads CASTNTEAFF. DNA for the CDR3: TGTGCCAGCACTAACACTGAAGCTTTCTTT.

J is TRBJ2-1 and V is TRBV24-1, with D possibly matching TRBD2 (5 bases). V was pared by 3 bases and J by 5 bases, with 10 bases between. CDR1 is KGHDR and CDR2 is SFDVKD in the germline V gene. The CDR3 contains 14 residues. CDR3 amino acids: CATSDPGLDNEQFF. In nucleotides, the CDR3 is TGTGCCACCAGTGATCCCGGACTTGACAATGAGCAGTTCTTC.

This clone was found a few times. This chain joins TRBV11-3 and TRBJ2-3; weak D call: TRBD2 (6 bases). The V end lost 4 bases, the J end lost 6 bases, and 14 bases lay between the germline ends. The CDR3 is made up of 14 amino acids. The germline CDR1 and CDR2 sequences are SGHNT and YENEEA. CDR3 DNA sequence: TGTGCCAGCAGCTCCGGCGGGGCTAGGGATACGCAGTATTTT. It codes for CASSSGGARDTQYF.